Listed here are 21 T cell receptor beta chains from one sample, sequenced in a study of blood T cell repertoires in COVID-19. Using immunoSEQ multiplex PCR, the repertoire was profiled, and TCRdb retains in-frame clones only, with some absent. The sample has about 68,000 clones, 87% seen once; the top ten hold roughly 3.6%. Sequenced: peripheral blood. Receptors originate from a woman between 45 and 65 years old with COVID-19, enrolled during active disease.

In its sample, this clone was seen a few times. The chain employs TRBV12-3 or TRBV12-4 and TRBJ2-7, with D hard to call. The CDR3 runs 11 residues. Deletions cut 7 bases from V and 6 bases from J, with 10 bases between. CDR3 DNA sequence: TGTGCCAGCACCTCCCGAGGCGAGCAGTACTTC. It translates to CASTSRGEQYF.

This chain connects TRBV5-1 to TRBJ2-5, with 9 bases lining up with TRBD1. Germline trimming cut 1 base from V and 5 bases from J; bases unmatched to any gene: 9. CDR3 length equals 16 residues. From germline, CDR1 is SGHRS and CDR2 YFSETQ. CDR3 nucleotides: TGCGCCAGCAGCTTGACAGGGGGCAGAGGAATGGAGACCCAGTACTTC. It encodes CASSLTGGRGMETQYF.

This clone was seen only once. The chain joins TRBV11-2 to TRBJ2-4; 7 bases match TRBD1. CDR1 and CDR2 from the germline V gene are SGHAT and FQNNGV. V gave up 5 bases and J gave up 5 bases; unmatched junction bases: 6. This CDR3 has 14 amino acids. The DNA of the CDR3 is TGTGCCAGCAGCCTTGGGACAGTCGAAAACATTCAGTACTTC. As protein: CASSLGTVENIQYF.

V usage is TRBV10-3 and J usage is TRBJ2-7, with 8 bases lining up with TRBD2. CDR3 length: 16 amino acids. Germline V CDR1 and CDR2: ENHRY, SYGVKD. V shed 1 base and J 0 bases; nucleotides not matched to a gene: 5. CDR3 in amino acids: CAISEFLSGISYEQYF. DNA of the CDR3: TGTGCCATCAGTGAGTTCCTTAGCGGGATCTCCTACGAGCAGTACTTC.

This chain joins TRBV24-1 and TRBJ2-5; D is perhaps TRBD2 (5 bases). V gave up 3 bases and J gave up 5 bases, with 12 bases separating them. CDR1 is KGHDR, CDR2 SFDVKD, per germline. CDR3 length equals 14 residues. The CDR3 protein is CATSDPGDVETQYF. The CDR3 bases are TGTGCCACCAGTGATCCCGGGGATGTCGAGACCCAGTACTTC.

The rearrangement links TRBV5-1 to TRBJ2-5, with D tentatively TRBD2 (6 bases). The CDR3 loop spans 12 amino acids. Germline V gene data show CDR1 as SGHRS and CDR2 as YFSETQ. V lost 3 bases and J lost 4, with 7 bases in between. The DNA for the CDR3 is TGCGCCAGCAGCTCGACTAGAGAGACCCAGTACTTC. This encodes CASSSTRETQYF.

V is TRBV7-9 and J is TRBJ2-2, with a tentative D call TRBD1 (5 bases). Per germline, CDR1 SEHNR and CDR2 FQNEAQ (reference sequence). Trimming left V 0 bases short and J 1 base short, with 9 bases between. This CDR3 is built from 16 residues. In DNA form, the CDR3 reads TGTGCCAGCAGCTTAGCTGTGGGGCTGAACACCGGGGAGCTGTTTTTT. The encoded protein is CASSLAVGLNTGELFF.

The rearrangement links TRBV6-5 to TRBJ2-5, with unresolved D. The CDR3 consists of 14 residues. Deletions cut 0 bases from V and 2 bases from J, with 7 bases between. Germline V gene data show CDR1 as MNHEY and CDR2 as SVGAGI. The CDR3 loop reads CASSYSRVQETQYF. The DNA of the CDR3 is TGTGCCAGCAGTTACTCGAGAGTACAAGAGACCCAGTACTTC.

CDR3 region: CASSLPSGRVTYEQYF. CDR3 nucleotide sequence: TGTGCCAGCAGTTTACCTAGCGGGAGGGTAACCTACGAGCAGTACTTC. This chain uses TRBV28 with TRBJ2-7, with 12 positions matching TRBD2. J lost 2 bases, V lost 2 bases, and 4 bases had no gene match. The CDR3 totals 16 residues. CDR1 MDHEN and CDR2 SYDVKM come from the germline V gene.

V usage is TRBV3-1 (or the pseudogene TRBV3-2) and J usage is TRBJ2-5; 8 bases are a match to TRBD1. The germline V gene encodes CDR1 LGHDT and CDR2 YNNKEL (reference sequence). This CDR3 has 16 amino acids. The V and J ends lost 6 bases and 4 bases, in that order; junction bases with no gene match: 13. CDR3 in amino acids: CASSYQPTGGRETQYF. Here the CDR3 DNA reads TGTGCCAGCAGTTACCAACCTACAGGGGGAAGAGAGACCCAGTACTTC.

CDR3 residues: CASSPPGLSNEQFF. The CDR3, as DNA: TGTGCCAGCAGCCCTCCGGGACTCAGTAATGAGCAGTTCTTC. This rearrangement joins TRBV14 to TRBJ2-1; perhaps TRBD2 as D (6 bases). Germline CDR1 reads SGHDN; CDR2 reads FVKESK. The CDR3 loop spans 14 amino acids. Deletions cut 4 bases from V and 7 bases from J, with 14 bases between.

In this sample, this clone turned up once. V is TRBV5-8 and J is TRBJ2-1; 9 bases match TRBD2. With V trimmed by 7 bases and J by 6 bases, 14 bases remained unmatched. CDR3 length equals 16 residues. Germline V gene sequence: CDR1 SGHTS, CDR2 YDEGEE. CDR3 sequence reads: CASLLVAGAGGNEQFF. The CDR3, as DNA: TGTGCCAGCCTCCTAGTGGCGGGAGCGGGGGGCAATGAGCAGTTCTTC.

This chain uses TRBV6-5 with TRBJ1-2; D may be TRBD1 (5 bases). Trimming removed 4 bases from V and 6 bases from J, with 21 bases in between. Germline assignment: CDR1 MNHEY and CDR2 SVGAGI. CDR3 length: 16 amino acids. The CDR3 sequence: CASSSAQPGTLNGYTF. For the CDR3, the DNA is TGTGCCAGCAGTTCCGCTCAGCCAGGGACTCTCAATGGCTACACCTTC.

This rearrangement joins TRBV28 to TRBJ2-5; 8 positions match TRBD1. Unmatched junction bases numbered 7, after V lost 5 bases and J lost 5 bases. CDR1 is MDHEN, CDR2 SYDVKM, per germline. The CDR3 has 14 residues. CDR3 sequence: CASSPYTGGETQYF. CDR3 bases: TGTGCCAGCAGTCCCTACACAGGGGGGGAGACCCAGTACTTC. The entire variable domain, with the rest obtained from reference TRBV28 and TRBJ2-5, is as follows: DVKVTQSSRYLVKRTGEKVFLECVQDMDHENMFWYRQDPGLGLRLIYFSYDVKMKEKGDIPEGYSVSREKKERFSLILESASTNQTSMYLCASSPYTGGETQYFGPGTRLLVL.

This clone occurred once. The CDR3 sequence: CASSQDPWTNLYGYTF. CDR3 in DNA: TGCGCCAGCAGCCAAGATCCATGGACTAACCTTTATGGCTACACCTTC. The gene calls are TRBV4-3 and TRBJ1-2; D remains unclear. CDR3 length equals 16 residues. Trimming removed 0 bases at V and 5 bases at J, with 16 bases between. Germline assignment: CDR1 LGHNA and CDR2 YSLEER.

Here the CDR3 reads CASSYHTLTSGRADTQYF. Here the CDR3 DNA reads TGCGCCAGCAGCTACCATACCTTGACTAGCGGGAGGGCAGATACGCAGTATTTT. The chain combines TRBV4-1 with TRBJ2-3; TRBD2 matches 14 bases. Germline V CDR1 and CDR2: MGHRA, YSYEKL. V was clipped by 5 bases and J by 4 bases; unmatched bases: 11. The CDR3 covers 18 residues.

This clone was counted only a few times. V gene TRBV5-1 combines with J gene TRBJ1-2; 7 positions agree with TRBD1. Germline values: CDR1 SGHRS, CDR2 YFSETQ. V lost 3 bases and J lost 4; bases outside the gene matches: 12. The CDR3 loop spans 16 amino acids. The CDR3 DNA follows: TGCGCCAGCAGCTCTGGGGGAGGCGCAGGGGGCTATGGCTACACCTTC. Translated: CASSSGGGAGGYGYTF. The full variable domain, in which reference TRBV5-1 and TRBJ1-2 provide the parts outside the CDR3, is KAGVTQTPRYLIKTRGQQVTLSCSPISGHRSVSWYQQTPGQGLQFLFEYFSETQRNKGNFPGRFSGRQFSNSRSEMNVSTLELGDSALYLCASSSGGGAGGYGYTFGSGTRLTVV.

This clone occurred once. The rearrangement joins TRBV5-1 to TRBJ2-3, with TRBD2 matching 7 bases. Germline trimming cut 0 bases from V and 5 bases from J; bases unmatched to any gene: 12. This CDR3 has 17 amino acids. Germline V gene sequence: CDR1 SGHRS, CDR2 YFSETQ. The CDR3: CASSLELVGGLRDTQYF. CDR3 sequence (DNA): TGCGCCAGCAGCTTGGAACTAGTTGGGGGACTACGAGATACGCAGTATTTT.

The rearrangement links TRBV5-6 to TRBJ2-6; the match to TRBD1 covers 10 bases. Unmatched junction bases numbered 9, after V lost 5 bases and J lost 1 base. CDR3 length: 18 residues. Germline CDR1 and CDR2: SGHDT and YYEEEE. Here the CDR3 reads CASSGDRGAGSGANVLTF. In DNA, the CDR3 is TGTGCCAGCAGTGGGGACAGGGGCGCAGGATCTGGGGCCAACGTCCTGACTTTC. The entire variable domain, with the rest obtained from reference TRBV5-6 and TRBJ2-6, is as follows: DAGVTQSPTHLIKTRGQQVTLRCSPKSGHDTVSWYQQALGQGPQFIFQYYEEEERQRGNFPDRFSGHQFPNYSSELNVNALLLGDSALYLCASSGDRGAGSGANVLTFGAGSRLTVL.

V and J are TRBV6-6 and TRBJ2-5, with 8 nucleotides matching TRBD2. The CDR3 has 13 residues. The germline gives CDR1 MNHNY, CDR2 SVGAGI (reference sequence). Trimming took 7 bases from V and 9 from J; bases not matched to a gene: 10. CDR3 DNA sequence: TGTGCCAGCACCGGGACTAGACTCACGGCCCAGTACTTC. Translated, it gives CASTGTRLTAQYF.

The genes are TRBV12-3 or TRBV12-4 and TRBJ1-1; the D gene is possibly TRBD1 (6 bases). The CDR3 sequence is 13 residues long. V was pared by 5 bases and J by 4 bases, with 11 bases between. The CDR3, as DNA: TGTGCCAGCAGTAGGGAAGGGGGCACTGAAGCTTTCTTT. It yields the protein CASSREGGTEAFF.